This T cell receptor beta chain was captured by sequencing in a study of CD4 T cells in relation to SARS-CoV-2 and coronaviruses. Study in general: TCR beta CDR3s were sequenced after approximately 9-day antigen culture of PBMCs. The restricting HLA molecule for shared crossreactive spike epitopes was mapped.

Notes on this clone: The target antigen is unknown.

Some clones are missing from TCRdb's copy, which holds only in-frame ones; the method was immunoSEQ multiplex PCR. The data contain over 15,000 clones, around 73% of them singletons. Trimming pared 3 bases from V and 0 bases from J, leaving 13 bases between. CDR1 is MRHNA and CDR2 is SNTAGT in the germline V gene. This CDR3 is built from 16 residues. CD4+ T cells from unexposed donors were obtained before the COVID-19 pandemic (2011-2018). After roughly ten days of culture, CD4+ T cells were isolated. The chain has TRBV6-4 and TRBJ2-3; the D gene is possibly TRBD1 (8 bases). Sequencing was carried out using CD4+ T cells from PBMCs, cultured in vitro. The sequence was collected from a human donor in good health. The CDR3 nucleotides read TGTGCCAGCAGTGAACAGGGGGGGACTAGCACAGATACGCAGTATTTT. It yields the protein CASSEQGGTSTDTQYF.